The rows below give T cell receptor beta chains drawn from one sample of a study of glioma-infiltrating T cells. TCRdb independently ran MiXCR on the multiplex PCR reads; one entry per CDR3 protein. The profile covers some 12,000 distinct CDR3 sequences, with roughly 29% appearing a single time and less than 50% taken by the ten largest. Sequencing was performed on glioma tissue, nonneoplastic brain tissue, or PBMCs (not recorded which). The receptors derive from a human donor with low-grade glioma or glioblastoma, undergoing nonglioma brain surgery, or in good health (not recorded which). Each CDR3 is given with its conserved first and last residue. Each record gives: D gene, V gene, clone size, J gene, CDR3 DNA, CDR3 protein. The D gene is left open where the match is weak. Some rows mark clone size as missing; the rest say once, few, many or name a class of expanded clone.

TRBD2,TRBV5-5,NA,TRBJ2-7,TGTGCCAGCAGCTTGTCCGGGACTAGCGAGCAGTACTTC,CASSLSGTSEQYF
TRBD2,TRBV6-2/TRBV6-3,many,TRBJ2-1,TGTGCCAGCAGTTCCGGGACTAGCGGGAGCGATGAGCAGTTCTTC,CASSSGTSGSDEQFF
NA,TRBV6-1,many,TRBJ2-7,TGTGCCAGCAGTGAAGCAAAGCTTACTGGATACGAGCAGTACTTC,CASSEAKLTGYEQYF
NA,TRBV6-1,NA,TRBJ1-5,TGTGCCATCAGTGCCCGGGACATCAGCAATAGCAATCAGCCCCAGCATTTT,CAISARDISNSNQPQHF
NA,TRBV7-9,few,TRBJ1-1,TGTGCCAGCAGCCCGGAGGTCCAAAGGACTGAAGCTTTCTTT,CASSPEVQRTEAFF
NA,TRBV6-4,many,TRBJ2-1,TGTGCCAGCAGTGAACTCCCCTACAATGAGCAGTTCTTC,CASSELPYNEQFF
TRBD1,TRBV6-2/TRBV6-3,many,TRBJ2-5,TGTGCCAGCAGTTACCGTAGACAGGGGTGGGAGACCCAGTACTTC,CASSYRRQGWETQYF
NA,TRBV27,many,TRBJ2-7,TGTGCCAGCAGTTATTTTGGGGCCTACGAGCAGTACTTC,CASSYFGAYEQYF
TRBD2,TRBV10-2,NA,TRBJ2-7,TGCGCCAGCGGTAATAGCGGGAGGTTTGAGCAGTACTTC,CASGNSGRFEQYF
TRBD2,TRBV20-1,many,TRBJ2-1,TGCAGTGCTAGAGATGATCGGGGCGGGAGACTCTACAATGAGCAGTTCTTC,CSARDDRGGRLYNEQFF
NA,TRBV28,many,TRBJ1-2,TGTGCCAGCAGCACCGGGAACGTCTATGGCTACACCTTC,CASSTGNVYGYTF
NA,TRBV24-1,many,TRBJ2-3,TGTGCCACCAGTGATCAGGGCCCAGATACGCAGTATTTT,CATSDQGPDTQYF
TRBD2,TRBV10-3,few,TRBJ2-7,TGTGCCATCAGATCGTCGACTAGCTCGAACTACGAGCAGTACTTC,CAIRSSTSSNYEQYF
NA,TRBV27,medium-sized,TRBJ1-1,TGTGCCAGCAGTTCTTTACCTGCGCGGGCTGAAGCTTTCTTT,CASSSLPARAEAFF
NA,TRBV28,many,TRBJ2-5,TGTGCCAGCAGCACGGCTGGTATGGGGGAGACCCAGTACTTC,CASSTAGMGETQYF
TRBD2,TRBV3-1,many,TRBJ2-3,TGTGCCAGCAGCTCGAGACTAGCGGGAGAAGATACGCAGTATTTT,CASSSRLAGEDTQYF
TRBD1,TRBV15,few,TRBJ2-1,TGTGCCACCAGCCCGTATCCGGGACAGGGCTACAATGAGCAGTTCTTC,CATSPYPGQGYNEQFF
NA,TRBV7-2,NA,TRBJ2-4,TGTGCCAGCAGCTTACTATGGGGAGTTCAGTACTTC,CASSLLWGVQYF
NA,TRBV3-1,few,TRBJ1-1,TGTGCCAGCAGCCAAGGGTGGTTTAGGGGTATTTTGGCTTTCTTT,CASSQGWFRGILAFF
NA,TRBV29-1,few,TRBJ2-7,TGCAGCGTTGGTACCCACGAGCAGTACTTC,CSVGTHEQYF
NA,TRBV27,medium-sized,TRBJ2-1,TGTGCCAGCAGTTTCTCAGATACTTACAATGAGCAGTTCTTC,CASSFSDTYNEQFF
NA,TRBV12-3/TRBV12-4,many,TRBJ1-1,TGTGCCAGCAGTTTAGCGTACGGCACTGAAGCTTTCTTT,CASSLAYGTEAFF
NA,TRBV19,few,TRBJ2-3,TGTGCCAGTAGTATTAGGTCCGAGTTCACAGATACGCAGTATTTT,CASSIRSEFTDTQYF
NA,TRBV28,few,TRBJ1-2,TGTGCCAGCAGCTCTGGGTCTGTCTATGGCTGCACCTTC,CASSSGSVYGCTF
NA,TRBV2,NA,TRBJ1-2,TGTGCCAGCAGAGACCTAGGGACATTTCCTGGCTACACCTTC,CASRDLGTFPGYTF
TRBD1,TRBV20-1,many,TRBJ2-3,TGCAGTGCTAGAGATCGAATAGGGGGCAAAGTGACAGATACGCAGTATTTT,CSARDRIGGKVTDTQYF
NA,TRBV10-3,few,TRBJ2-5,TGTGCCATCAGTGACCCCTCGGGAGCAAGGGAGACCCAGTACTTC,CAISDPSGARETQYF
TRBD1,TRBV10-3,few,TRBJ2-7,TGTGCCATCAGGAGGACAGGGGTTGGCGAGCAGTACTTC,CAIRRTGVGEQYF
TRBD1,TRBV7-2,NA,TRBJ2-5,TGTGCCAGCAGTGAAATTGGACAGGGGCAAGAGACCCAGTACTTC,CASSEIGQGQETQYF
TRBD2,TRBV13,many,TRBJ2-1,TGTGCCAGCAGCTCTCTCCGACTAGCGGGAGGGCCGGGGGACAATGAGCAGTTCTTC,CASSSLRLAGGPGDNEQFF
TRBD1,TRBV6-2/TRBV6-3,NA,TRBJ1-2,TGTGCCAGCAGGCCGCCCGGGACAGGTTCGTATGGCTACACCTTC,CASRPPGTGSYGYTF
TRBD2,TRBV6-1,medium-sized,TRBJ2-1,TGTGCCTCGGGCGGCGGGACTAGCGACTACAATGAGCAGTTCTTC,CASGGGTSDYNEQFF
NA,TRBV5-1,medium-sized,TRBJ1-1,TGCGCCAGCAGCTTGTATGGGCCAAGTCTTGAAGCTTTCTTT,CASSLYGPSLEAFF
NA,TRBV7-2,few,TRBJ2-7,TGTGCCAGCAGCTTAGTGGGGGGCTCAGAAGGCTACGAGCAGTACTTC,CASSLVGGSEGYEQYF
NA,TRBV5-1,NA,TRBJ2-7,TGCGCCAGCAGCTTGGAGCCAGAAATCTACGAGGAGTACTTC,CASSLEPEIYEEYF
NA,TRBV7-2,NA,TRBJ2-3,TGTGCCAGCAGCTTGGAAAGAGGGAGTGGAACAGATACGCAGTATTTT,CASSLERGSGTDTQYF
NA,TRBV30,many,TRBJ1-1,TGTGCCTGTCTCGGGTGGGAAAGAAGATCCGCTTTCTTT,CACLGWERRSAFF
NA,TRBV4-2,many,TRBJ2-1,TGTGCCAGCAGCCAAGAAGAACTAGATCGCAATGAGCAGTTCTTC,CASSQEELDRNEQFF
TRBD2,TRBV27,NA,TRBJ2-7,TGTGCCAGAAGTCCAACCCAGGGACTAGCGGGAGTTTCGTCCTACGAGCAGTACTTC,CARSPTQGLAGVSSYEQYF
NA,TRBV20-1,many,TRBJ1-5,TGCAGTGCTAATAACGGAGGAGGAGTTCAGCCCCAGCATTTT,CSANNGGGVQPQHF
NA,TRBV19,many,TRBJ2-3,TGTGCCAGTAGTATACAGGGCTCAGATACGCAGTATTTT,CASSIQGSDTQYF
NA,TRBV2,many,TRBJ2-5,TGTGCCAGCAGTGTATCCAGGCATGAGGACTTC,CASSVSRHEDF
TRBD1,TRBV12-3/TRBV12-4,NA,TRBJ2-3,TGTGCCAGCAGTTCTTCCCAGGGACAGGGGTTTTTT,CASSSSQGQGFF
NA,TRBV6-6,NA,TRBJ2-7,TGTGCCAGCAAACCGGGGCAACCCTACGAGCGGTACTTC,CASKPGQPYERYF
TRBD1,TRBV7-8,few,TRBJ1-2,TGTGCCAGCAGCGCGAGACAGGGGCCGTCCTATGGCTACACCTTC,CASSARQGPSYGYTF
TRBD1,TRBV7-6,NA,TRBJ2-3,TGTGCCAGCAGCCCGGACAGGCCAGATACGCAGTATTTT,CASSPDRPDTQYF
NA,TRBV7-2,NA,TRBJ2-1,TGTGCCGGTAGCTTAGAGGGGACCCTCTTATACAATGAGCAGTTCTTC,CAGSLEGTLLYNEQFF
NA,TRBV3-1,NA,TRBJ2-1,TGTGCCAGCAGCCGAGATGGCGGACTTTACAATGAGCAGTTCTTC,CASSRDGGLYNEQFF
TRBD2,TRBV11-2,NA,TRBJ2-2,TGTGCCAGCAGCTCAACTAGCGGGAGGGCGGTCAGCACCGGGGAGCTGTTTTTT,CASSSTSGRAVSTGELFF
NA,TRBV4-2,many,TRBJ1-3,TGTGCCAGCAGCCAAGATTGGTACAGTGGAAACACCATATATTTT,CASSQDWYSGNTIYF
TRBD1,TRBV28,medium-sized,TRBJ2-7,TGTGCCAGCAGTTCTCCCCCGGGACAGCCTACCTTC,CASSSPPGQPTF
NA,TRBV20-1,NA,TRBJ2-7,TGCAGCGTAGAGAATCCGATCCCGGGGGACGAGCAGTACTTC,CSVENPIPGDEQYF
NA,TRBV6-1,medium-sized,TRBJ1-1,TGTGCCAGCAGTTTGGCCCTTGGCACTGAAGCTTTCTTT,CASSLALGTEAFF
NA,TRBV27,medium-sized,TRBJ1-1,TGTGCCAGCAGTTTAGGAGCTGAAGCTTTCTTT,CASSLGAEAFF
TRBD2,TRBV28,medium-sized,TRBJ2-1,TGTGCCAGCAGTACCCGGACTAGCGGGCAGTTCTTC,CASSTRTSGQFF
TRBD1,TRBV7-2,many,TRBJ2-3,TGTGCCAGCAGCCCCCGACAGGGGGCGAGGACAGATACGCAGTATTTT,CASSPRQGARTDTQYF
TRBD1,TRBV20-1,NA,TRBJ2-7,TGCAGTGCCGCCGCCGGGGGAGGGACAGGGGGTCTCGAGCAGTACTTC,CSAAAGGGTGGLEQYF
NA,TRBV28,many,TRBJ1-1,TGTGCCAGCAGTTTTGGGGGGCGGCCTTTCTTT,CASSFGGRPFF
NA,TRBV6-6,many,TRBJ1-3,TGTGCCAGCAGTTACCTCGGACACGCCGCTGGAAACACCATATATTTT,CASSYLGHAAGNTIYF